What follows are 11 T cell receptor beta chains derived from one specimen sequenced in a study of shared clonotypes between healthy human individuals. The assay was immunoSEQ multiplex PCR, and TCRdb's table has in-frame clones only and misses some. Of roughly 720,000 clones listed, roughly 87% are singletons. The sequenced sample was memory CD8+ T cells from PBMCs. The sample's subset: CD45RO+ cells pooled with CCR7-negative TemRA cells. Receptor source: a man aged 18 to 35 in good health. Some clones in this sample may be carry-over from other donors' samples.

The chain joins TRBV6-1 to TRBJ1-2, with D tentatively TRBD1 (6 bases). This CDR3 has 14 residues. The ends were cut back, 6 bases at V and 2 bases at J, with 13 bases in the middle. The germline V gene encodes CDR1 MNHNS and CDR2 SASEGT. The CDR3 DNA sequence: TGTGCCAGCAGCGTAGGACAGATAAACTATGGCTACACCTTC. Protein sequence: CASSVGQINYGYTF.

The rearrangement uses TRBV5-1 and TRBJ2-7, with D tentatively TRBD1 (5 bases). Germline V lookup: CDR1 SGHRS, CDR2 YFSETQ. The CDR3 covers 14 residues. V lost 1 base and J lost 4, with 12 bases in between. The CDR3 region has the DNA TGCGCCAGCAGCTTGAACAGGCGACAGTACGAGCAGTACTTC. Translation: CASSLNRRQYEQYF.

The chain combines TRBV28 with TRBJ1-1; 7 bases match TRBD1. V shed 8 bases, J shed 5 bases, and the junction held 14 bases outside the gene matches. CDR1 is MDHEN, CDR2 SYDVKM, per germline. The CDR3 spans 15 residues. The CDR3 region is CASRVRRGQGTEAFF. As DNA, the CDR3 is TGTGCCAGCCGTGTCAGGAGGGGGCAGGGGACTGAAGCTTTCTTT.

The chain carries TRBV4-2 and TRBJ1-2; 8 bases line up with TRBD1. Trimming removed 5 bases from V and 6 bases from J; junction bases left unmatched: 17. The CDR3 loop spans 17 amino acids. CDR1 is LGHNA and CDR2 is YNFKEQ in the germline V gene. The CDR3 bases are TGTGCCAGCAGCACCCGACAGGGGTCTCGCGAAGTAAATGGCTACACCTTC. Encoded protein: CASSTRQGSREVNGYTF.

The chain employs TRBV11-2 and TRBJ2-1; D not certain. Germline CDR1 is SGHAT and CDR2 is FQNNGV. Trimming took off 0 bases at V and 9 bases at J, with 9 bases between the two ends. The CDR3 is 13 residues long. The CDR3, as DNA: TGTGCCAGCAGCTTAGATCAGCTCGGTGAGCAGTTCTTC. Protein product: CASSLDQLGEQFF.

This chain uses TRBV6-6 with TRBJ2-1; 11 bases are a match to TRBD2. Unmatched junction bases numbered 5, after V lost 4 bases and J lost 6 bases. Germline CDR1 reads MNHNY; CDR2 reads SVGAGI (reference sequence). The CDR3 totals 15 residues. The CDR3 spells CASSSVAGGINEQFF. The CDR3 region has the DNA TGTGCCAGCAGTTCCGTAGCGGGAGGGATCAATGAGCAGTTCTTC.

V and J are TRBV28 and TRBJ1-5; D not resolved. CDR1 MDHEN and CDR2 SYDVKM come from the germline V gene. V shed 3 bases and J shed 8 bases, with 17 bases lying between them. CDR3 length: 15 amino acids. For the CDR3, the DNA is TGTGCCAGCAGTTTCATACGGGCATCTGGGGAGCCCCAGCATTTT. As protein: CASSFIRASGEPQHF.

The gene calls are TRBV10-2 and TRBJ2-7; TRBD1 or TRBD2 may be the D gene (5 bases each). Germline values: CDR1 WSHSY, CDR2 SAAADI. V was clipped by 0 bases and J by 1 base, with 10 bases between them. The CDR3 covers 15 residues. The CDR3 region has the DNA TGCGCCAGCAGTGAGTCGAGGGGTCCGTCCTACGAGCAGTACTTC. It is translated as CASSESRGPSYEQYF.

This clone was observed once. DNA for the CDR3: TGTGCCAGCAGTTACTCGGCAGGAAATCAGCCCCAGCATTTT. It is translated as CASSYSAGNQPQHF. The chain recombines TRBV6-6 with TRBJ1-5; D unclear. Trimming stripped 0 bases from V and 4 bases from J, with 7 bases between. The CDR3 is made up of 14 amino acids. Germline assignment: CDR1 MNHNY and CDR2 SVGAGI (reference sequence).

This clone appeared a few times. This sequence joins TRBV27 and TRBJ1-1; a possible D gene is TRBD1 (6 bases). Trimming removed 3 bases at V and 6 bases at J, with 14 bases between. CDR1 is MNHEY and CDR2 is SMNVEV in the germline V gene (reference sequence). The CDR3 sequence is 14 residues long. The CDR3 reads CASSLAQGYPEAFF. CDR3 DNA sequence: TGTGCCAGCAGTTTGGCTCAGGGGTACCCTGAAGCTTTCTTT.

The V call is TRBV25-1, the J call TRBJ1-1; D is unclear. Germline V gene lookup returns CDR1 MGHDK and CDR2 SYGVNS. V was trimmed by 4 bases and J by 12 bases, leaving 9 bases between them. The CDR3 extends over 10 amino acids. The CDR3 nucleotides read TGTGCCAGCAGTGCCCGGGTTACTTTCTTT. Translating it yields CASSARVTFF.